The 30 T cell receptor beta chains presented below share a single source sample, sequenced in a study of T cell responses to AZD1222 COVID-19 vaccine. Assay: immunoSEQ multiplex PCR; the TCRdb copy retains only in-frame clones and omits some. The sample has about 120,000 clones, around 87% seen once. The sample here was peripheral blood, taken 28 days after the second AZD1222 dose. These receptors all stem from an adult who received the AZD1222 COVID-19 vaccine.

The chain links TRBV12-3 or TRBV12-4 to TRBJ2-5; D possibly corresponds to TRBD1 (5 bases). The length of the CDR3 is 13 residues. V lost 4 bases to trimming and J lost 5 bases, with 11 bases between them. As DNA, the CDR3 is TGTGCCAGCAGTTCTACAGGCAGGGAGACCCAGTACTTC. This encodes CASSSTGRETQYF.

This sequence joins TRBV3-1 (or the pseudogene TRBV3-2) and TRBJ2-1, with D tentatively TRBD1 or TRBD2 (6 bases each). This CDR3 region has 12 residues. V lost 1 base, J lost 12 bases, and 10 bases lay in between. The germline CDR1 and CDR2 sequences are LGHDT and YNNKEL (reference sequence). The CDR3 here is CASSQAGGRQFF. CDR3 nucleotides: TGTGCCAGCAGCCAAGCCGGGGGCAGGCAGTTCTTC.

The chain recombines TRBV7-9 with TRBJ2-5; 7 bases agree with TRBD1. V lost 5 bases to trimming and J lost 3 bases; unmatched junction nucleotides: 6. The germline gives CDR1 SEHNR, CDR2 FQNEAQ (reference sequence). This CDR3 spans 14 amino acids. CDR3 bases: TGTGCCAGCAGCCCACACGACAGGGAAGAGACCCAGTACTTC. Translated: CASSPHDREETQYF.

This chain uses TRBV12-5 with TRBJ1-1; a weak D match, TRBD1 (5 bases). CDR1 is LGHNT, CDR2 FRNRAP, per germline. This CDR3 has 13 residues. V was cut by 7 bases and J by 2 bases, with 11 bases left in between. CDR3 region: CASAIQGNTEAFF. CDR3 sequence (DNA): TGTGCTAGTGCTATTCAGGGTAACACTGAAGCTTTCTTT.

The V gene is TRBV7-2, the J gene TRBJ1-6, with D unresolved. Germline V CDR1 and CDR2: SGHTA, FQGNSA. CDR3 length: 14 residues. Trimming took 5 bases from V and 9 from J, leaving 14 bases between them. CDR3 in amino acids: CASSPVSRGSPLHF. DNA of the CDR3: TGTGCCAGCAGCCCCGTGTCCCGGGGTTCACCCCTCCACTTT.

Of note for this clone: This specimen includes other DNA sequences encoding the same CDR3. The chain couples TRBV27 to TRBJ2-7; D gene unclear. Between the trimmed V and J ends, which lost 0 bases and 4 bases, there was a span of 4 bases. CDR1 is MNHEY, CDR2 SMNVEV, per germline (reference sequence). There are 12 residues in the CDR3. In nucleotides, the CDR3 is TGTGCCAGCAGTTTATCCGGTTACGAGCAGTACTTC. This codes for CASSLSGYEQYF.

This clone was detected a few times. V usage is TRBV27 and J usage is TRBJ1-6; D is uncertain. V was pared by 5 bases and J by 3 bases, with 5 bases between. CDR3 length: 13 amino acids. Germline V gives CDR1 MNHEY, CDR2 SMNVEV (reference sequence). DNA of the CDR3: TGTGCCAGCAGTGTCCACTATAATTCACCCCTCCACTTT. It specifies CASSVHYNSPLHF.

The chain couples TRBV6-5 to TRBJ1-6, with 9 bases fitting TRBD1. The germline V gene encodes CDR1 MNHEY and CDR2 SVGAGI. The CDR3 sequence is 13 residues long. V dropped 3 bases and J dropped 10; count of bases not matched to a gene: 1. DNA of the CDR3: TGTGCCAGCAGTTATACAGGGGGCTCACCCCTCCACTTT. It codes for CASSYTGGSPLHF.

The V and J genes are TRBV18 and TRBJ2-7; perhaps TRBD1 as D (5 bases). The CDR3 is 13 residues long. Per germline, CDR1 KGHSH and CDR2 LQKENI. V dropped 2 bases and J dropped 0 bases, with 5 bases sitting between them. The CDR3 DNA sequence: TGTGCCAGCTCACCAGGACACTCCTACGAGCAGTACTTC. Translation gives CASSPGHSYEQYF.

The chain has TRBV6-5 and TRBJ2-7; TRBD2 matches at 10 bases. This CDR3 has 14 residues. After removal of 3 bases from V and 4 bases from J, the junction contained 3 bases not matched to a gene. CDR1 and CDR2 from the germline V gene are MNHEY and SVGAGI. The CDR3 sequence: CASSYSGGTYEQYF. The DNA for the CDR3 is TGTGCCAGCAGTTATAGCGGGGGGACTTACGAGCAGTACTTC.

CDR3 nucleotide sequence: TGTGCCAGCAGTGAAAGAAGGGGACTAGCGGAAACATACAATGAGCAGTTCTTC. Residues: CASSERRGLAETYNEQFF. The chain links TRBV2 to TRBJ2-1; 11 bases are a match to TRBD2. This CDR3 has 18 residues. V gave up 2 bases and J gave up 4 bases; unmatched junction bases: 10. Germline loops: CDR1 SNHLY, CDR2 FYNNEI.

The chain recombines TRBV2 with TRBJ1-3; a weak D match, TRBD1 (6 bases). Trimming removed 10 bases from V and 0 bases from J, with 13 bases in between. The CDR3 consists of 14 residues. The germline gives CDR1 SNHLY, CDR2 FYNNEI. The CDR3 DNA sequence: TGTGCCATAAAAAGGGGGAGCTCTGGAAACACCATATATTTT. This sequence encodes CAIKRGSSGNTIYF.

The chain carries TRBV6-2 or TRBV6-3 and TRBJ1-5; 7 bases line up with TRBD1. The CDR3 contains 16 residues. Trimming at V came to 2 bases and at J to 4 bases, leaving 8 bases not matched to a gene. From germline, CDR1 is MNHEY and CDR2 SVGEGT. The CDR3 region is CASSYAGTAGNQPQHF. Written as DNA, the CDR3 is TGTGCCAGCAGTTACGCGGGGACAGCGGGTAATCAGCCCCAGCATTTT.

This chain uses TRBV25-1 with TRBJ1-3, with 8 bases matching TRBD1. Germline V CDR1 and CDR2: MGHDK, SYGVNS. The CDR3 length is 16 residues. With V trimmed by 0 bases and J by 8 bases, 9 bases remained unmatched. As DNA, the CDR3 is TGTGCCAGCAGTGAATACCTCGGACAGGGAGGGGACACCATATATTTT. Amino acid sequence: CASSEYLGQGGDTIYF.

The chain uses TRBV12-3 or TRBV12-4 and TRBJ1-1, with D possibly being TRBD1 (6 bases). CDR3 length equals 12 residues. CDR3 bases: TGTGCAAGCCTGAGGGGGTCAGGTGAAGCTTTCTTT. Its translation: CASLRGSGEAFF.

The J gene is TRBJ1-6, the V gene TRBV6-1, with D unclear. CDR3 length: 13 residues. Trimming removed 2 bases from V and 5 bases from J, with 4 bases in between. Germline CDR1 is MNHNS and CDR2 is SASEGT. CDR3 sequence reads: CASSEPNNSPLHF. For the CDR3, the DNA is TGTGCCAGCAGTGAACCGAATAATTCACCCCTCCACTTT.

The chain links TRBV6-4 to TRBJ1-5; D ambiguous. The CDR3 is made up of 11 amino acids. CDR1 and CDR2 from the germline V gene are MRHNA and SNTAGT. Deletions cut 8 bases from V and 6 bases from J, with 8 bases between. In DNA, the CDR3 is TGTGCCAGCGAGGCCGGTCAGCCCCAGCATTTT. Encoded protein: CASEAGQPQHF.

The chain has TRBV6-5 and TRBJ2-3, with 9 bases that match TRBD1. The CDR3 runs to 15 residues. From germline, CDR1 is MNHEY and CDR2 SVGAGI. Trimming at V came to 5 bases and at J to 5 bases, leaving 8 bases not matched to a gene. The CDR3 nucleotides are TGTGCCAGCAGTCCGGACAGGGGCAGGGGAGATACGCAGTATTTT. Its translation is CASSPDRGRGDTQYF.

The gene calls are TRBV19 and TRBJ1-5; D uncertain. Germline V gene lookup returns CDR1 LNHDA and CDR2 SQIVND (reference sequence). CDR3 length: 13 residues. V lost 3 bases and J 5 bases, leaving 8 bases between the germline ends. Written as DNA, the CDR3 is TGTGCCAGTAGTATTGTCACCGATCAGCCCCAGCATTTT. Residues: CASSIVTDQPQHF.

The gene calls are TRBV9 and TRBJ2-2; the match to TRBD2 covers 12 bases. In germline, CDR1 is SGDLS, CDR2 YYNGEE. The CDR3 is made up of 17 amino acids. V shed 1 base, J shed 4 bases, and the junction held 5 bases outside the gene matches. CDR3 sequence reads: CASSVLAGGPATGELFF. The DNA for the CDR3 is TGTGCCAGCAGCGTACTAGCGGGGGGGCCCGCCACCGGGGAGCTGTTTTTT.

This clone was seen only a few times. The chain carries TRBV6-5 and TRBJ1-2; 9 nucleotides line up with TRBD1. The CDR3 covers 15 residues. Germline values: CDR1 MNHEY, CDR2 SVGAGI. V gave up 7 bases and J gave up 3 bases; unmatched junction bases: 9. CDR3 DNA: TGTGCCAGCATAAGCCCGGGACAGGGTCACTATGGCTACACCTTC. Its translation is CASISPGQGHYGYTF.

The CDR3 sequence: CASSFQNLYEQYF. For the CDR3, the DNA is TGTGCCAGCAGTTTTCAGAACCTCTACGAGCAGTACTTC. J is TRBJ2-7 and V is TRBV28; D is unresolved. Trimming stripped 3 bases from V and 3 bases from J, with 9 bases between. Germline CDR1 reads MDHEN; CDR2 reads SYDVKM. The CDR3 length is 13 residues.

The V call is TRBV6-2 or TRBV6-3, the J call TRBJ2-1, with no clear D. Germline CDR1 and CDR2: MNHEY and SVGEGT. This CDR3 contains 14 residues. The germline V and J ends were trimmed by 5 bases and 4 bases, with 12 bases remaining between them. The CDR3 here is CASSVLADYNEQFF. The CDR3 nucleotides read TGTGCCAGCAGTGTCCTTGCGGATTACAATGAGCAGTTCTTC.

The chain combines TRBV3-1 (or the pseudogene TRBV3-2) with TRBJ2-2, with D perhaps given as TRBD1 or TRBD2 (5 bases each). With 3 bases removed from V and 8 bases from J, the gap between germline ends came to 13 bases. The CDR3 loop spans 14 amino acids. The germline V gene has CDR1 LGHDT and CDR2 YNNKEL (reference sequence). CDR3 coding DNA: TGTGCCAGCAGCCACGGGACCTATGGGGGGGAGCTGTTTTTT. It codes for CASSHGTYGGELFF.

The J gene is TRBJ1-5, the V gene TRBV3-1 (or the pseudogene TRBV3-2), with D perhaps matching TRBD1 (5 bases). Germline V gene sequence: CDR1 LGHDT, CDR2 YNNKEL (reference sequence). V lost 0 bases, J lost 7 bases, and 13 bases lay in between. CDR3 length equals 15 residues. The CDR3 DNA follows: TGTGCCAGCAGCCAAGATTTGGGACCCACACAGCCCCAGCATTTT. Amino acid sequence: CASSQDLGPTQPQHF.

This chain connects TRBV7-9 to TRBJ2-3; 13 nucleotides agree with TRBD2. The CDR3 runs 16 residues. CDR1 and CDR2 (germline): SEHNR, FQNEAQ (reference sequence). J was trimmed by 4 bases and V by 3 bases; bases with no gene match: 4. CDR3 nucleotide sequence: TGTGCCAGCAGCTTTTCCGGGACTAGCGGGGCAGATACGCAGTATTTT. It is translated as CASSFSGTSGADTQYF.

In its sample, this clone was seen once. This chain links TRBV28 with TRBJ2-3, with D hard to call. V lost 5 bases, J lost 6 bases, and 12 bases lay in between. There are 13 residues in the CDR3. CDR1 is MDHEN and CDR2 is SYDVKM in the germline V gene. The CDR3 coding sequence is TGTGCCAGCAGTCTGCCGTGGTCGGATACGCAGTATTTT. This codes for CASSLPWSDTQYF.

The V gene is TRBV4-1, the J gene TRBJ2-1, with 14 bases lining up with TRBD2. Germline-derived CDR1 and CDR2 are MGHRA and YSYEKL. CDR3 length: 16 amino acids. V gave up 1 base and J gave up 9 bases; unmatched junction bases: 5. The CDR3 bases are TGCGCCAGCAGCCAAGGGGGACTAGCGGGGGTGGGTGAGCAGTTCTTC. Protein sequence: CASSQGGLAGVGEQFF.

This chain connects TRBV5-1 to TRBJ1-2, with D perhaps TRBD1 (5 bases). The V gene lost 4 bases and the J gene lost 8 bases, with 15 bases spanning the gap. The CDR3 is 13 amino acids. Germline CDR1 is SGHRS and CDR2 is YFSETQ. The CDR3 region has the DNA TGCGCCAGCAGCGATGGACACGGAGGGGGCTACACCTTC. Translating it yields CASSDGHGGGYTF.

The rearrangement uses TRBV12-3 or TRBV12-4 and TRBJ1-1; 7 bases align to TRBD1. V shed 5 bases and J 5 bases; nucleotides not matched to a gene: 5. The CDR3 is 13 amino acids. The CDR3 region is CASSTGARTEAFF. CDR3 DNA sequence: TGTGCCAGCAGTACAGGGGCAAGAACTGAAGCTTTCTTT.